This TCR beta chain was retrieved from a study of blood T cell repertoires in COVID-19. Using immunoSEQ multiplex PCR, the repertoire was profiled, and TCRdb retains in-frame clones only, with some absent. There are roughly 210,000 clones in the sample; around 89% occur only once, and under 2% lies in the top ten. This clone has just one count. The CDR3 covers 15 residues. V lost 2 bases, J lost 6 bases, and 14 bases lay in between. In germline, CDR1 is MNHEY, CDR2 SVGEGT. This sequence joins TRBV6-2 or TRBV6-3 and TRBJ2-1; a possible D gene is TRBD2 (6 bases). The TCR sequence derives from a man in his 70s with acute or convalescent COVID-19. Sequencing was carried out using peripheral blood. The CDR3 DNA reads TGTGCCAGCAGTTACGGAGGGAGTGGCGGCAATGAGCAGTTCTTC. Its protein is CASSYGGSGGNEQFF.